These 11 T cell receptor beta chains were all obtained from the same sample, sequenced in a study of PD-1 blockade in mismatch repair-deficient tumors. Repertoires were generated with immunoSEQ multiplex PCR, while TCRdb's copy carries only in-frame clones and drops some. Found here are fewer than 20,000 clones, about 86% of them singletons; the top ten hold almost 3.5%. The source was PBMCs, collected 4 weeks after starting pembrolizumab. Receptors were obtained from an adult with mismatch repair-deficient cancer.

CDR3 amino acids: CASSLGTAITEAFF. The CDR3 nucleotides read TGTGCCAGCAGCCTCGGGACAGCGATAACTGAAGCTTTCTTT. The gene calls are TRBV6-6 and TRBJ1-1, with TRBD1 identical over 7 bases. Germline V gives CDR1 MNHNY, CDR2 SVGAGI (reference sequence). The CDR3 has 14 residues. The V and J ends lost 6 bases and 5 bases, in that order; junction bases with no gene match: 9.

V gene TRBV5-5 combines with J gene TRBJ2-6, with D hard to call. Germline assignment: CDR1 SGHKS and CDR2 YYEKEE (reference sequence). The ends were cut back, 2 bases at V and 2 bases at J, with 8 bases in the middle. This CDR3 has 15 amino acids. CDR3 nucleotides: TGTGCCAGCAGCTTCCCACAGACTGGGGCCAACGTCCTGACTTTC. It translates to CASSFPQTGANVLTF.

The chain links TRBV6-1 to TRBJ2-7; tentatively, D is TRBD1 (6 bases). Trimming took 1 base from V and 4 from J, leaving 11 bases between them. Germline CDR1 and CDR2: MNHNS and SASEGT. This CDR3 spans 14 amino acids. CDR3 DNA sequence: TGTGCCAGCAGTGAAGGAGGTAGGGGGTACGAGCAGTACTTC. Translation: CASSEGGRGYEQYF.

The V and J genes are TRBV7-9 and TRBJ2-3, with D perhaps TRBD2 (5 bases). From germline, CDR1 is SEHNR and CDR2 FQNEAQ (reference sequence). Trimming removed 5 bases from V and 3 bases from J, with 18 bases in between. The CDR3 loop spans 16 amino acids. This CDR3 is CASSPSRGKGTDTQYF. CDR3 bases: TGTGCCAGCAGCCCCAGCCGGGGAAAAGGAACAGATACGCAGTATTTT.

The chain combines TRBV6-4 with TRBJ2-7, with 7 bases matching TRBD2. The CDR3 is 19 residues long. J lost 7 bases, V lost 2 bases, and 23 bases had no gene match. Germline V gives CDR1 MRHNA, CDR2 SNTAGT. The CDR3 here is CASSDRLGTSESAPSEQYF. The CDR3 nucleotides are TGTGCCAGCAGTGACCGGTTAGGAACTAGCGAATCGGCCCCCTCGGAGCAGTACTTC.

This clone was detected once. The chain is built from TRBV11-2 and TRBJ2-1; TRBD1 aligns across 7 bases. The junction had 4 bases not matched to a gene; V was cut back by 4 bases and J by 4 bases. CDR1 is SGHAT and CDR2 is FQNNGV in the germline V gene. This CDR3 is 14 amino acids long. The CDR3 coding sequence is TGTGCCAGCAGCTCTGGGACAGTGTACAATGAGCAGTTCTTC. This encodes CASSSGTVYNEQFF.

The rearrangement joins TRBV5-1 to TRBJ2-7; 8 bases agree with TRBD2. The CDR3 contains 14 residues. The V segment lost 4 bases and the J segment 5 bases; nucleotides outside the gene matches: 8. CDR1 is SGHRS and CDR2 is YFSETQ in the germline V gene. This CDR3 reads CASSPTGTRNEQYF. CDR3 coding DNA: TGCGCCAGCAGCCCCACCGGGACTAGAAACGAGCAGTACTTC.

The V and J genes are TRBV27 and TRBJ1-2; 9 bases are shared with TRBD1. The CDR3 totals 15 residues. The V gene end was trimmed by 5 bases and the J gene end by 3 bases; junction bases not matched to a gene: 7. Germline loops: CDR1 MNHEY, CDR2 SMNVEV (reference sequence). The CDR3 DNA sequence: TGTGCCAGCAGTCCCGGGACAGGGACGGACTATGGCTACACCTTC. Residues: CASSPGTGTDYGYTF.

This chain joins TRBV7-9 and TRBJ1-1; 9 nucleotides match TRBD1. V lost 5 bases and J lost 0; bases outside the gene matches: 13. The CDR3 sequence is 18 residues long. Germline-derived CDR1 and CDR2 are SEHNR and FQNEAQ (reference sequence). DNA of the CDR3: TGTGCCAGCAGCCCTACCCCGGGACAGGGACTGATGAACACTGAAGCTTTCTTT. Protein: CASSPTPGQGLMNTEAFF. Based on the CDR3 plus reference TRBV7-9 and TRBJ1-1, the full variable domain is DTGVSQNPRHKITKRGQNVTFRCDPISEHNRLYWYRQTLGQGPEFLTYFQNEAQLEKSRLLSDRFSAERPKGSFSTLEIQRTEQGDSAMYLCASSPTPGQGLMNTEAFFGQGTRLTVV.

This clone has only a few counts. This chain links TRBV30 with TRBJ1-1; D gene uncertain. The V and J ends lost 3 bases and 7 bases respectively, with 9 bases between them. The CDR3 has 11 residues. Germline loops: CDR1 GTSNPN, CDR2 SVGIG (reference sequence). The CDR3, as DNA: TGTGCCTGGAGGCCCCACTATGAAGCTTTCTTT. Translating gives CAWRPHYEAFF.

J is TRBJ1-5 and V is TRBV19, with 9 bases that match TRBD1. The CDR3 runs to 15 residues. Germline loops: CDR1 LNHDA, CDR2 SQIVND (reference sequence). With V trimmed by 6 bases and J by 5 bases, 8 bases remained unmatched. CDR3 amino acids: CASRTGTGTDQPQHF. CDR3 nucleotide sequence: TGTGCCAGTAGGACCGGGACAGGGACTGATCAGCCCCAGCATTTT.